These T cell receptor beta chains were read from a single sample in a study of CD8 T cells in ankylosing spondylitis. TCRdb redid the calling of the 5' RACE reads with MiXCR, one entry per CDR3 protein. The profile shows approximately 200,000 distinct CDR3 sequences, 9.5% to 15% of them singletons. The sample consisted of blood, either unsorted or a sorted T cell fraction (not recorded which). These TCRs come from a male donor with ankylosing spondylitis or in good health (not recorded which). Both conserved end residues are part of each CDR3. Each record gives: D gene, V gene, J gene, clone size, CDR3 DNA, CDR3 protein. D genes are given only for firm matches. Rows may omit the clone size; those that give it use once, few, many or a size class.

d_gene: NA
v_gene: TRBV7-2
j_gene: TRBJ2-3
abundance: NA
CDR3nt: TGTGCCAGCAGCTTTGCGGGGGCCTCGGGAGATACGCAGTATTTT
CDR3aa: CASSFAGASGDTQYF

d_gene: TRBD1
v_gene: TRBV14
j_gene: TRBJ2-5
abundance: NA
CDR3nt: TGTGCCAGCAGCCAAGCAGGGACAGCTGGGGAGACCCAGTACTTC
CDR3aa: CASSQAGTAGETQYF

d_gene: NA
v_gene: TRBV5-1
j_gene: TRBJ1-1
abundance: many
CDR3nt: TGCGCCAGCAGCTTGGACAGGGTGAACACTGAAGCTTTCTTT
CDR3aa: CASSLDRVNTEAFF

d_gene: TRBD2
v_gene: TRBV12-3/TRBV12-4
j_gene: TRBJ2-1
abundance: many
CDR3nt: TGTGCCAGCAGTGCGTCGGGGGGGAATGAGCAGTTCTTC
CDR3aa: CASSASGGNEQFF

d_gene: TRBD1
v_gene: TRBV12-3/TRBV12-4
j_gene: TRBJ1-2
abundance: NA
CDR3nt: TGTGCCAGCGATCGAGGGGGACAGGGCTATGGCTACACCTTC
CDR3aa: CASDRGGQGYGYTF

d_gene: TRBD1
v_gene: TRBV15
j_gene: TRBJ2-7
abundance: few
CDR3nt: TGTGCCACCAGCAGAGGAACGGGACAGGGTTTTGCCTACGAGCAGTACTTC
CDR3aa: CATSRGTGQGFAYEQYF

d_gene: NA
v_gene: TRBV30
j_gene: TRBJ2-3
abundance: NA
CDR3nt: TGTGCCTGGGAAGGGAGAAACACAGATACGCAGTATTTT
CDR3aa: CAWEGRNTDTQYF

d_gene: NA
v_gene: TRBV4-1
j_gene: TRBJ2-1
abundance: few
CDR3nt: TGCGCCAGCAGCCGACAACTCACTAGCCCCTATGGGAATGAGCAGTTCTTC
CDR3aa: CASSRQLTSPYGNEQFF

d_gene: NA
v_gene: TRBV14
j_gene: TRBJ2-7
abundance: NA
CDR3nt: TGTGCCAGCAGCCAAGTACTATTAGCAGGACGATACGAGCAGTACTTC
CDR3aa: CASSQVLLAGRYEQYF

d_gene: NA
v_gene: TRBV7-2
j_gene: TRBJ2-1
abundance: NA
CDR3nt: TGTGCCAGCAGCATCTATGAGTCTTCCTACAATGAGCAGTTCTTC
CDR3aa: CASSIYESSYNEQFF

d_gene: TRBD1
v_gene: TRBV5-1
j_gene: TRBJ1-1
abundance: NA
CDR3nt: TGCGCCAGCAGCGGGGGACAGGGGGAGAACACTGAAGCTTTCTTT
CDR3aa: CASSGGQGENTEAFF

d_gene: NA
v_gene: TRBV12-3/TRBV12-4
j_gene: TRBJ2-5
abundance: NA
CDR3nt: TGTGCCAGTAGGCCCGAGGAATTAGAGACCCAGTACTTC
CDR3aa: CASRPEELETQYF

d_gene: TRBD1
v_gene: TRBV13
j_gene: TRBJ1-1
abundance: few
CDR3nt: TGTGCCAGCAGCAACACAGGGGGCGCTTACACTGAAGCTTTCTTT
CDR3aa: CASSNTGGAYTEAFF

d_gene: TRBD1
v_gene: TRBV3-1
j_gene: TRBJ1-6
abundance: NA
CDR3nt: TGTGCCAGCAGCCAAGAGGGGCAGGGGGTTGATTCACCCCTCCACTTT
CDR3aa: CASSQEGQGVDSPLHF

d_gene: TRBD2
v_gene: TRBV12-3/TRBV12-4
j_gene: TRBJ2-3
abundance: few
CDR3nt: TGTGCCAGCAGTTTTAGCGGGACTGGGGATACGCAGTATTTT
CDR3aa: CASSFSGTGDTQYF

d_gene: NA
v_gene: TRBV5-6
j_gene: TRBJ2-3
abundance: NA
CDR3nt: TGTGCCAGCAGCTTGGCCGGGCTCACAGATACGCAGTATTTT
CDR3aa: CASSLAGLTDTQYF

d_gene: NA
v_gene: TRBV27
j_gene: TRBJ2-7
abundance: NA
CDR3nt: TGTGCCAGCAGTTTTGGGCGGACCGCATCCGAGCAGTACTTC
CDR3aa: CASSFGRTASEQYF

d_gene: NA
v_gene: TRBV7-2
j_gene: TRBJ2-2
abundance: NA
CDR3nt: TGTGCCAGCAGCATTGGGACGTACACCGGGGAGCTGTTTTTT
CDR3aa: CASSIGTYTGELFF

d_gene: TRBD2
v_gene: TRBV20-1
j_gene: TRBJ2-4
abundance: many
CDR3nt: TGCAGTGCTAGGGGACTAGCCGATTTAAACATTCAGTACTTC
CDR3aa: CSARGLADLNIQYF

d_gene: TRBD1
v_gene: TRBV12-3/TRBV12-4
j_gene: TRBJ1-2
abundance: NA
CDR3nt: TGTGCCAGCAGTTGGACAGGGTCTGGCTACACCTTC
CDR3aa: CASSWTGSGYTF

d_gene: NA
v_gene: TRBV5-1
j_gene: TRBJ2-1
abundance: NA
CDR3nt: TGCGCCAGCAGCTTGGATACGGGCCTTGCACACTCCTACAATGAGCAGTTCTTC
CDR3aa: CASSLDTGLAHSYNEQFF

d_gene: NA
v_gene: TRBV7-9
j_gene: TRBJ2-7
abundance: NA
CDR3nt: TGTGCCAGCAGCCTACTACAGGATGTGCAGTACTTC
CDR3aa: CASSLLQDVQYF

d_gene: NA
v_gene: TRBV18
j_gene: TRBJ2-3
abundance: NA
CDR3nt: TGTGCCAGCTACGCCAAAACGGATCCCCTACCAGATACGCAGTATTTT
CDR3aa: CASYAKTDPLPDTQYF

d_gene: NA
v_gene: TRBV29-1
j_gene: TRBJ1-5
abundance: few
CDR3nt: TGCAGCGTGGGGGAAGGGTTCAATCAGCCCCAGCATTTT
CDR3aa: CSVGEGFNQPQHF

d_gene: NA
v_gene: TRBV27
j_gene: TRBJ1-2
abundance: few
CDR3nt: TGTGCCAGCAGTTTGGGACCTAGGTATGGCTACACCTTC
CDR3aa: CASSLGPRYGYTF

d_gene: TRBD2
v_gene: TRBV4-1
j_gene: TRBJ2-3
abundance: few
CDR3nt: TGCGCCAGCAGCCAAGAGGGCGGGGGGGCTGCAGATACGCAGTATTTT
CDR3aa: CASSQEGGGAADTQYF

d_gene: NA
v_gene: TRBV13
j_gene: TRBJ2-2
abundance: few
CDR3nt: TGTGCCAGCAGCTTAGGCCCTCCTTGGGAGAACACCGGGGAGCTGTTTTTT
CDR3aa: CASSLGPPWENTGELFF

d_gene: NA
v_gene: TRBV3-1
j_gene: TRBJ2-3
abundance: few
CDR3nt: TGTGCCAGCAGCCAAGGACGACAGGGCACAGATACGCAGTATTTT
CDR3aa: CASSQGRQGTDTQYF